Listed below are T cell receptor beta chains from one sample, sequenced in a study of blood T cell repertoires in COVID-19. Libraries were prepared by immunoSEQ multiplex PCR; TCRdb keeps only in-frame clonotypes and omits some of them. The sample records roughly 140,000 clones, around 88% being singletons. The sequenced sample consisted of peripheral blood. These receptors were collected from a human donor in a cohort sampled during active COVID-19. Each CDR3 is given with its conserved first and last residue. A clone size is listed for some rows: how often the clone was seen (once, few, many), or a class if it is expanded.

J,size,V,CDR3
TRBJ2-3,.,TRBV27,CASSFPGGTQYF
TRBJ2-1,once,TRBV4-1,CASSQFSGASYNEQFF
TRBJ1-1,.,TRBV11-2,CASSLRTGGTMNTEAFF
TRBJ2-3,.,TRBV28,CASTGGDTDTQYF
TRBJ1-2,many,TRBV18,CASSPFLTGYGYTF
TRBJ1-5,.,TRBV9,CASSTGQGGNQPQHF
TRBJ1-1,.,TRBV4-2,CASRTAMNTEAFF
TRBJ1-4,.,TRBV2,CASPVKTRGDRQSAGIVEKLFF
TRBJ2-7,.,TRBV5-1,CASSGTGQGPYEQYF
TRBJ1-5,.,TRBV7-2,CASSTRTGLGQPQHF
TRBJ1-1,.,TRBV7-8,CASSLHRQTNTEAFF
TRBJ1-3,.,TRBV2,CASSVQSGLSVSGNTIYF
TRBJ2-3,once,TRBV5-6,CASSFRRSGTDTQYF
TRBJ2-7,.,TRBV7-2,CASSTLAGGHYEQYF
TRBJ2-7,.,TRBV4-3,CASSQDQGYEQYF
TRBJ1-5,.,TRBV19,CASSIEGQGNQPQHF
TRBJ2-7,few,TRBV6-6,CASSYGTGTYEQYF
TRBJ1-1,.,TRBV5-4,CASSLAGGTLRAEAFF
TRBJ2-7,.,TRBV7-2,CASSPQGGRGGEQYF
TRBJ1-2,.,TRBV16,CASSQNTGVNGYTF
TRBJ2-1,once,TRBV5-4,CASSVEGGPGLVEQFF
TRBJ2-7,.,TRBV12-3/TRBV12-4,CASSLMQYEQYF
TRBJ2-2,.,TRBV2,CASSARGTNTGELFF
TRBJ1-2,.,TRBV12-3/TRBV12-4,CASSLIGGGGYTF
TRBJ1-2,once,TRBV6-5,CASSSRRPTGDYGYTF
TRBJ1-6,once,TRBV4-2,CASSTALGAGGNSPLHF
TRBJ1-5,.,TRBV30,CAWSPTGIGQPQHF
TRBJ1-1,.,TRBV9,CASSVGNMNTEAFF
TRBJ2-3,.,TRBV7-2,CASNQGQPGDTQYF
TRBJ2-7,.,TRBV7-2,CASSGPGTASYEQYF
TRBJ1-5,once,TRBV3-1/TRBV3-2,CASSQFRVNQPQHF
TRBJ1-5,.,TRBV15,CATSREDRNSNQPQHF
TRBJ1-2,.,TRBV6-5,CASRSYQGNYGYTF
TRBJ2-7,.,TRBV6-5,CASSYSTGTGAYEQYF
TRBJ1-3,.,TRBV7-8,CASSFLDRANSGNTIYF
TRBJ2-1,.,TRBV9,CASSVEDAGRFFNEQFF
TRBJ2-7,.,TRBV18,CASSPGASYEQYF
TRBJ1-2,.,TRBV19,CASSIGTGAVYGYTF
TRBJ1-2,once,TRBV6-5,CASSPQGLISYTF
TRBJ1-2,once,TRBV4-2,CASSPQGLVGYTF
TRBJ1-1,.,TRBV19,CASQKQGSTEAFF
TRBJ1-1,once,TRBV3-1/TRBV3-2,CASSQDFGGTEAFF
TRBJ1-6,.,TRBV7-3,CASSLKVAWTGIHNSPLHF
TRBJ2-5,.,TRBV10-3,CAISASGQGETQYF
TRBJ2-1,.,TRBV9,CASSVEGTGYNEQFF
TRBJ2-5,.,TRBV9,CASSPLWQVQETQYF
TRBJ1-2,.,TRBV12-3/TRBV12-4,CASSPTGLYGYTF
TRBJ1-1,.,TRBV19,CASSMGTGRNTEAFF
TRBJ1-2,once,TRBV27,CASRGAGANYGYTF
TRBJ1-5,.,TRBV6-5,CASSYSSGAAGQPQHF
TRBJ2-2,.,TRBV3-1/TRBV3-2,CASSQVGGGATGELFF
TRBJ1-2,.,TRBV5-5,CASSRNRGMNGYTF